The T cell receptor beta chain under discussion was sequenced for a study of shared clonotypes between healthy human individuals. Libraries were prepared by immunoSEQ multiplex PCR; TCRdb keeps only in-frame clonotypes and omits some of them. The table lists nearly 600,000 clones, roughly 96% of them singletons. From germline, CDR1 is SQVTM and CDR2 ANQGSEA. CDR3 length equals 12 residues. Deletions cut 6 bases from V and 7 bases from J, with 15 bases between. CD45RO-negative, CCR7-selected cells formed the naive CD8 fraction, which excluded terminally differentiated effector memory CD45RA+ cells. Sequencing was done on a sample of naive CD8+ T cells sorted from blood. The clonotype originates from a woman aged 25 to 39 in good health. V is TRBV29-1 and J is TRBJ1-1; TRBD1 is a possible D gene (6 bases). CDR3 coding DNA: TGCAGCGTGTGGACAGAGAAAGGTGAAGCTTTCTTT. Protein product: CSVWTEKGEAFF.